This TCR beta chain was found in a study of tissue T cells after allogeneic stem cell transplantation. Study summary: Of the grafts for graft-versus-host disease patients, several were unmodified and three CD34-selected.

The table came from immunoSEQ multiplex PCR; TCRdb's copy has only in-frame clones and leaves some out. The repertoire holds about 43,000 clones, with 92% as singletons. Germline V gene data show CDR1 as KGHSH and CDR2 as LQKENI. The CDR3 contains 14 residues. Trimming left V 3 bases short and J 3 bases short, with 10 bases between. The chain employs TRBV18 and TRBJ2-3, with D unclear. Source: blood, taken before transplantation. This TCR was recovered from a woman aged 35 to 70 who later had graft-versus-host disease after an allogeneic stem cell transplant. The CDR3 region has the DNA TGTGCCAGCTCACCGTTTCCACTGACAGATACGCAGTATTTT. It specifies CASSPFPLTDTQYF.